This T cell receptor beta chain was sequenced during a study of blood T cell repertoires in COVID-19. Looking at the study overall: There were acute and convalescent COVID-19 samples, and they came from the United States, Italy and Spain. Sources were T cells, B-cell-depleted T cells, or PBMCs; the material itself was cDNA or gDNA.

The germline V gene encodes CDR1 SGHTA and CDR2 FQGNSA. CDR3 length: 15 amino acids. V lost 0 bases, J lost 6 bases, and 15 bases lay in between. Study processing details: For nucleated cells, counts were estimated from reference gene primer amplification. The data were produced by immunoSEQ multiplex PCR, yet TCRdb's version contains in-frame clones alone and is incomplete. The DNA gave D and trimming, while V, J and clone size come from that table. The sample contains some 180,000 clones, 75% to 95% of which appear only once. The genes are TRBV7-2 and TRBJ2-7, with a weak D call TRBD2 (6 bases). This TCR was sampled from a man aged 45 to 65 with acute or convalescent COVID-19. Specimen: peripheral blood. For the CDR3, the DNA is TGTGCCAGCAGCTTAGCTGCGGGAACCGCGGGCGAGCAGTACTTC. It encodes CASSLAAGTAGEQYF.